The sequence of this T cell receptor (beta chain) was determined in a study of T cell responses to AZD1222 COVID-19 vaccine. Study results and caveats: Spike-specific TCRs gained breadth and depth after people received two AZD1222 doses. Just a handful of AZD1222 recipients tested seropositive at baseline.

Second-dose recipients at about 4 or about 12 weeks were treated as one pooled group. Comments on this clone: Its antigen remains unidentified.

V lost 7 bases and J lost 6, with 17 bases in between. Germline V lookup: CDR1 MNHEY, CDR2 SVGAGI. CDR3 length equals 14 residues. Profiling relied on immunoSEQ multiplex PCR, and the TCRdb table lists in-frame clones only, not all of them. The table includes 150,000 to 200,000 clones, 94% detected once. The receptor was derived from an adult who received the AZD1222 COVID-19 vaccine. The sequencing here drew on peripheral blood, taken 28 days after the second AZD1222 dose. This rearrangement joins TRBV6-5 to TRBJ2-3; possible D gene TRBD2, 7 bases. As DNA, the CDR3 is TGTGCCAGCACCTTTGGGGGGGGCCGGGATACGCAGTATTTT. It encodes CASTFGGGRDTQYF.